What follows are 28 T cell receptor beta chains derived from one specimen sequenced in a study of T-cell memory formation after mild COVID-19. TCRdb redid the calling of the 5' RACE reads with MiXCR, one entry per CDR3 protein. The table includes some 320,000 distinct CDR3 sequences, 14% detected once. The sequenced material came from PBMCs or a T cell subset sorted from them (not recorded which). These receptors all stem from a man aged 18-30 years who had mild COVID-19 (a few samples of this study predate the infection). Cell type and time point are not known.

This clonotype was counted only a few times. The chain uses TRBV6-5 and TRBJ2-3; 7 nucleotides align to TRBD2. V was pared by 6 bases and J by 0 bases, with 6 bases of the junction left unmatched. This CDR3 has 15 amino acids. Germline lookup yields CDR1 MNHEY and CDR2 SVGAGI. CDR3 amino acids: CASRGTTSSTDTQYF. CDR3 DNA: TGTGCCAGCAGGGGGACTACCTCTAGCACAGATACGCAGTATTTT.

The chain combines TRBV9 with TRBJ1-2, with D perhaps matching TRBD1 (5 bases). Germline values: CDR1 SGDLS, CDR2 YYNGEE. The ends were cut back, 0 bases at V and 4 bases at J, with 16 bases in the middle. This CDR3 is 16 amino acids long. The CDR3 region is CASSVAPMTDSYGYTF. The CDR3 DNA follows: TGTGCCAGCAGCGTAGCTCCCATGACAGACAGCTATGGCTACACCTTC. The whole variable domain, remainder taken from reference TRBV9 and TRBJ1-2, is DSGVTQTPKHLITATGQRVTLRCSPRSGDLSVYWYQQSLDQGLQFLIQYYNGEERAKGNILERFSAQQFPDLHSELNLSSLELGDSALYFCASSVAPMTDSYGYTFGSGTRLTVV.

The genes are TRBV6-4 and TRBJ2-3; no clear D gene. V gave up 2 bases and J gave up 2 bases, with 8 bases separating them. Germline values: CDR1 MRHNA, CDR2 SNTAGT. The CDR3 is made up of 14 amino acids. Here the CDR3 reads CASSDGPFTDTQYF. CDR3 nucleotide sequence: TGTGCCAGCAGTGACGGACCGTTCACAGATACGCAGTATTTT.

This clonotype was seen just once. The rearrangement joins TRBV10-3 to TRBJ2-6, with D unresolved. The CDR3 totals 14 residues. V shed 2 bases and J shed 2 bases, with 4 bases lying between them. Per the germline V gene, CDR1 is ENHRY and CDR2 is SYGVKD. The chain's CDR3 is CAISEPAGANVLTF. DNA for the CDR3: TGTGCCATCAGTGAGCCAGCTGGGGCCAACGTCCTGACTTTC.

This clonotype has just a few counts. V gene TRBV5-1 combines with J gene TRBJ2-5; unclear D gene. Germline V lookup: CDR1 SGHRS, CDR2 YFSETQ. The CDR3 is 15 amino acids. V was trimmed by 2 bases and J by 0 bases, leaving 11 bases between them. The CDR3 sequence: CASSLGQPYQETQYF. For the CDR3, the DNA is TGCGCCAGCAGCTTAGGGCAGCCGTACCAAGAGACCCAGTACTTC.

Details on this clonotype: This may be a read error, as it is one base from a much larger clone. The chain has TRBV7-6 and TRBJ2-3, with D possibly called TRBD1 or TRBD2 (7 bases each). The germline V gene encodes CDR1 SGHVS and CDR2 FNYEAQ. This CDR3 region has 15 residues. V lost 2 bases and J lost 0, with 9 bases in between. CDR3 loop: CASSLQGGSTDTQYF. The DNA for the CDR3 is TGTGCCAGCAGCTTACAGGGGGGGAGCACAGATACGCAGTATTTT. Based on the CDR3 plus reference TRBV7-6 and TRBJ2-3, the full variable domain is GAGVSQSPRYKVTKRGQDVALRCDPISGHVSLYWYRQALGQGPEFLTYFNYEAQQDKSGLPNDRFSAERPEGSISTLTIQRTEQRDSAMYRCASSLQGGSTDTQYFGPGTRLTVL.

This clonotype was detected only a few times. The chain couples TRBV6-6 to TRBJ2-1; D uncertain. The germline V gene encodes CDR1 MNHNY and CDR2 SVGAGI (reference sequence). The CDR3 contains 16 residues. The ends were cut back, 0 bases at V and 2 bases at J, with 11 bases in the middle. The CDR3 region is CASSYSVLEAYNEQFF. For the CDR3, the DNA is TGTGCCAGCAGTTACTCGGTTCTGGAAGCCTACAATGAGCAGTTCTTC.

The chain employs TRBV9 and TRBJ1-6; the D gene is possibly TRBD1 (5 bases). V was shortened by 0 bases and J by 14 bases, with 12 bases between the two germline ends. This CDR3 spans 13 amino acids. Germline V gene data show CDR1 as SGDLS and CDR2 as YYNGEE. This chain's CDR3 is CASSVAQGSTLHF. In nucleotides, the CDR3 is TGTGCCAGCAGCGTAGCTCAGGGTTCTACCCTCCACTTT.

This clonotype was detected a few times. The J gene is TRBJ1-2, the V gene TRBV7-9; 7 positions match TRBD1. Looked up from germline, CDR1 is SEHNR and CDR2 is FQNEAQ (reference sequence). The CDR3 consists of 13 residues. The V segment lost 4 bases and the J segment 6 bases; nucleotides outside the gene matches: 5. In DNA, the CDR3 is TGTGCCAGCAGCTCCCCCAGGGGGGATGGCTACACCTTC. This sequence encodes CASSSPRGDGYTF.

This clonotype appeared once. The chain employs TRBV4-1 and TRBJ1-4; 9 nucleotides align to TRBD1. With 1 base clipped from V and 9 bases from J, the junction kept 3 bases outside the gene matches. The CDR3 totals 14 residues. The germline V gene encodes CDR1 MGHRA and CDR2 YSYEKL. The CDR3: CASSQVGTGKKLFF. The CDR3 DNA reads TGCGCCAGCAGCCAAGTCGGGACAGGGAAAAAACTGTTTTTT.

This chain links TRBV7-3 with TRBJ2-1, with 12 positions matching TRBD1. This CDR3 is 14 amino acids long. V shed 4 bases and J 6 bases; nucleotides not matched to a gene: 1. Germline CDR1 is SGHTA and CDR2 is FQGTGA. The CDR3 DNA reads as TGTGCCAGCAGCTCGGGACAGGGGGCCAATGAGCAGTTCTTC. Amino acid sequence: CASSSGQGANEQFF.

This clonotype was seen a few times. DNA of the CDR3: TGTGCCAGCAGCTTCCGGACAGGGAAGAACAATGAGCAGTTCTTC. Amino acids: CASSFRTGKNNEQFF. The chain joins TRBV11-2 to TRBJ2-1, with 8 bases matching TRBD1. Germline trimming cut 3 bases from V and 5 bases from J; bases unmatched to any gene: 6. The length of the CDR3 is 15 residues. Germline values: CDR1 SGHAT, CDR2 FQNNGV.

V and J are TRBV7-2 and TRBJ1-1; D gene unclear. The V end was cut by 5 bases, the J end by 4 bases, with 14 bases between. The germline V gene has CDR1 SGHTA and CDR2 FQGNSA. The CDR3 totals 14 residues. The CDR3 sequence is CASSHGTLRTEAFF. CDR3 sequence (DNA): TGTGCCAGCAGCCACGGAACGTTACGCACTGAAGCTTTCTTT.

This clonotype was seen more than once but under ten times. The DNA for the CDR3 is TGTGCCAGCAGCCTCAGTCCCGCGGACGAGCAGTACTTC. Its protein product is CASSLSPADEQYF. The rearrangement uses TRBV7-8 and TRBJ2-7, with D unclear. V lost 5 bases and J 5 bases, leaving 13 bases between the germline ends. Per the germline V gene, CDR1 is SGHVS and CDR2 is FQNEAQ. This CDR3 has 13 amino acids. Full variable domain (outside the CDR3, taken from reference TRBV7-8 and TRBJ2-7): GAGVSQSPRYKVAKRGQDVALRCDPISGHVSLFWYQQALGQGPEFLTYFQNEAQLDKSGLPSDRFFAERPEGSVSTLKIQRTQQEDSAVYLCASSLSPADEQYFGPGTRLTVT.

This clonotype was seen a few times. This chain links TRBV2 with TRBJ1-2, with D possibly TRBD1 on 5 matching bases. There are 13 residues in the CDR3. Per germline, CDR1 SNHLY and CDR2 FYNNEI. Trimming removed 1 base at V and 10 bases at J, with 13 bases between. CDR3 coding DNA: TGTGCCAGCAGTGAAGGGGCGCAGGGTGCCTACACCTTC. This encodes CASSEGAQGAYTF.

This clonotype was seen once. The V call is TRBV7-8, the J call TRBJ2-1; D unresolved. Germline CDR1 reads SGHVS; CDR2 reads FQNEAQ. There are 15 residues in the CDR3. The V end lost 1 base, the J end lost 9 bases, and 16 bases lay between the germline ends. In DNA, the CDR3 is TGTGCCAGCAGCTTAGGCCCAGCCACTAACACTGAGCAGTTCTTC. Translated, it gives CASSLGPATNTEQFF.

V is TRBV29-1 and J is TRBJ1-1; no clear D. V was clipped by 6 bases and J by 8 bases, with 7 bases between them. The length of the CDR3 is 9 residues. Germline CDR1 SQVTM, CDR2 ANQGSEA. This chain's CDR3 is CSVRAEAFF. DNA of the CDR3: TGCAGCGTAAGGGCAGAAGCTTTCTTT. The whole variable domain, remainder taken from reference TRBV29-1 and TRBJ1-1, is SAVISQKPSRDICQRGTSLTIQCQVDSQVTMMFWYRQQPGQSLTLIATANQGSEATYESGFVIDKFPISRPNLTFSTLTVSNMSPEDSSIYLCSVRAEAFFGQGTRLTVV.

V usage is TRBV4-3 and J usage is TRBJ1-2; 7 bases fit TRBD1. The length of the CDR3 is 18 residues. The V gene's germline CDR1 is LGHNA and CDR2 YSLEER. Losses at the gene ends were 4 bases for V and 6 bases for J; bases not matched to a gene: 20. CDR3 bases: TGCGCCAGCAGCCCTTACGCCTTACAGGGGCCCGTCTCAAATGGCTACACCTTC. Translation gives CASSPYALQGPVSNGYTF.

The chain joins TRBV28 to TRBJ1-2; D remains unclear. The V and J ends lost 4 bases and 5 bases respectively, with 2 bases between them. Germline V gene lookup returns CDR1 MDHEN and CDR2 SYDVKM. The CDR3 is made up of 10 amino acids. This CDR3 is CASSSYGYTF. The CDR3 DNA reads TGTGCCAGCAGTTCATATGGCTACACCTTC.

This clonotype was seen ten or more times. Here the CDR3 reads CASSLDVGYWNEQFF. CDR3 coding DNA: TGCGCCAGCAGCTTGGATGTCGGGTACTGGAATGAGCAGTTCTTC. The chain has TRBV5-1 and TRBJ2-1; no clear D gene. The germline V and J ends were trimmed by 0 bases and 7 bases, with 14 bases remaining between them. Germline values: CDR1 SGHRS, CDR2 YFSETQ. This CDR3 has 15 residues.

The V gene is TRBV21-1, the J gene TRBJ2-7; TRBD1, as called in the table, went unchecked against the DNA. TRBV21-1 counts as a pseudogene. The CDR3 contains 15 residues. The CDR3 region has the DNA TGTGCCAGCAGCTCTGTGGGACAGGGGTTCTACGAGCAGTACTTC. Amino acid sequence: CASSSVGQGFYEQYF.

This clonotype was detected ten times or more. The chain joins TRBV6-2 or TRBV6-3 to TRBJ2-7; D gene uncertain. CDR3 size: 14 residues. The germline V gene has CDR1 MNHEY and CDR2 SVGEGT. V was trimmed by 4 bases and J by 2 bases, leaving 12 bases between them. The CDR3 bases are TGTGCCAGCAGTTCATACATGGTTCCCTACGAGCAGTACGTC. It codes for CASSSYMVPYEQYV.

The rearrangement joins TRBV7-2 to TRBJ1-3, with TRBD1 as a possible D gene (6 bases). The CDR3 is 14 amino acids. From germline, CDR1 is SGHTA and CDR2 FQGNSA. The ends were cut back, 5 bases at V and 2 bases at J, with 10 bases in the middle. In DNA form, the CDR3 reads TGTGCCAGCAGCCAAGGGACAACTGGAAACACCATATATTTT. This gives the protein CASSQGTTGNTIYF.

Of note for this clonotype: It may be a read error: a sequence one base away is much more abundant. The chain has TRBV12-3 or TRBV12-4 and TRBJ1-6, with no clear D. The CDR3 totals 13 residues. The CDR3 DNA sequence: TGTGCCAGCAGCCTGGGGAGGCCCTCACCCATCCACTTT. This sequence encodes CASSLGRPSPIHF.

This clonotype was seen many times. The chain is built from TRBV7-9 and TRBJ2-3; D unclear. Germline V lookup: CDR1 SEHNR, CDR2 FQNEAQ (reference sequence). This CDR3 is built from 15 residues. Trimming removed 4 bases from V and 2 bases from J, with 13 bases in between. This CDR3 reads CASSSGRNPTDTQYF. CDR3 in DNA: TGTGCCAGCAGCTCCGGTCGGAATCCCACAGATACGCAGTATTTT.

V gene TRBV6-4 combines with J gene TRBJ2-3, with 7 bases that match TRBD2. V dropped 3 bases and J dropped 8; count of bases not matched to a gene: 5. The CDR3 covers 13 residues. Germline V CDR1 and CDR2: MRHNA, SNTAGT. CDR3 loop: CASSEQERGTQYF. The CDR3, as DNA: TGTGCCAGCAGTGAGCAGGAGCGGGGTACGCAGTATTTT.

The rearrangement links TRBV5-1 to TRBJ2-7, with 8 bases lining up with TRBD2. The V segment lost 0 bases and the J segment 2 bases; nucleotides outside the gene matches: 4. The germline V gene has CDR1 SGHRS and CDR2 YFSETQ. The CDR3 runs to 15 residues. The CDR3 reads CASSLVAGGPYEQYV. CDR3 coding DNA: TGCGCCAGCAGCTTGGTGGCGGGGGGCCCCTACGAGCAGTACGTC.

The sample holds a few counts of this clonotype. The gene calls are TRBV30 and TRBJ1-1, with D possibly being TRBD1 (6 bases). Germline V lookup: CDR1 GTSNPN, CDR2 SVGIG (reference sequence). The CDR3 is 12 residues long. Trimming stripped 6 bases from V and 5 bases from J, with 13 bases between. CDR3 coding DNA: TGTGCCTGTAACAGGGCGGGAACTGAAGCTTTCTTT. It yields the protein CACNRAGTEAFF.